These T cell receptor beta chains were read from a single sample in a study of shared clonotypes between healthy human individuals. Repertoires were generated with immunoSEQ multiplex PCR, while TCRdb's copy carries only in-frame clones and drops some. The sample has about 1.5 million clones; around 98% are singletons. The sample consisted of naive CD4+ T cells sorted from blood. Source of these receptors: a man between 25 and 39 years old in good health. The CDR3 runs from the conserved cysteine through the conserved F or W. Each record gives: J gene, V gene, D gene, clone size, CDR3 DNA, CDR3 protein. A D gene is named only where the DNA matches it firmly. Where a row states a size, it is once, few, many or the class of an expanded clone; other rows omit it.

TRBJ2-7	TRBV15	TRBD2	-	TGTGCCACCAGCAGAGGGCTAGCGGACACCTACGAGCAGTACTTC	CATSRGLADTYEQYF
TRBJ2-5	TRBV7-9	TRBD1	-	TGTGCCAGCAGCTTAGCCGGGACAGGGGAAGAGACCCAGTACTTC	CASSLAGTGEETQYF
TRBJ2-3	TRBV6-5	TRBD2	once	TGTGCCAGCAGTTATCAGAGACTAGCGGGAGGCGATACGCAGTATTTT	CASSYQRLAGGDTQYF
TRBJ2-1	TRBV18	TRBD2	-	TGTGCCAGCTCACCTTTGCAGCGGGAGGGTGAGCAGTTCTTC	CASSPLQREGEQFF
TRBJ2-1	TRBV27	-	-	TGTGCCAGCAGTTTATGGGGGGAAACGGGTGAGCAGTTCTTC	CASSLWGETGEQFF
TRBJ1-1	TRBV9	-	-	TGTGCCAGCAGCGTAGGAAGGCAGGGGAACACTGAAGCTTTCTTT	CASSVGRQGNTEAFF
TRBJ2-7	TRBV4-3	-	-	TGCGCCAGCAGCCAAGCCGAAGGAGACGAGCAGTACTTC	CASSQAEGDEQYF
TRBJ2-3	TRBV2	-	-	TGTGCCAGCGGCAGGGACACAGATACGCAGTATTTT	CASGRDTDTQYF
TRBJ2-7	TRBV19	-	-	TGTGCCAGTAGTATAGATTTAGCAGGAACCTACGAGCAGTACTTC	CASSIDLAGTYEQYF
TRBJ2-5	TRBV5-1	TRBD2	-	TGCGCCAGCAGCTTGGCCCTCGGGGAGGGGACCCAGTACTTC	CASSLALGEGTQYF
TRBJ2-1	TRBV29-1	TRBD2	-	TGCAGCGTTGAGGCGGGAGTACCCTACAATGAGCAGTTCTTC	CSVEAGVPYNEQFF
TRBJ2-2	TRBV27	-	-	TGTGCCAGCAGTATGTCCGGGTCCGGGGAGCTGTTTTTT	CASSMSGSGELFF
TRBJ2-7	TRBV25-1	-	-	TGTGCCAGCAGTGAGTTCAGTTCCTACGAGCAGTACTTC	CASSEFSSYEQYF
TRBJ2-2	TRBV28	-	-	TGTGCCAGCAGTTTATTGTACGGGACCAAGAACACCGGGGAGCTGTTTTTT	CASSLLYGTKNTGELFF
TRBJ2-1	TRBV7-9	-	-	TGTGCCAGCAGCTTAGTGGGGACACAGACCCTCACCTACAATGAGCAGTTCTTC	CASSLVGTQTLTYNEQFF
TRBJ2-5	TRBV7-6	TRBD1	-	TGTGCCAGCAGCACAAGACAGGGGAGACAAGAGACCCAGTACTTC	CASSTRQGRQETQYF
TRBJ2-3	TRBV5-4	TRBD2	-	TGTGCCAGCAGCCCTGGGACTAGCGGGAGTCGCACAGATACGCAGTATTTT	CASSPGTSGSRTDTQYF
TRBJ1-1	TRBV29-1	-	-	TGCAGCGTTGAACTGGTAGGGTGGCACACTGAAGCTTTCTTT	CSVELVGWHTEAFF
TRBJ2-5	TRBV29-1	TRBD2	-	TGCAGCGTCGCCTCTAGCGGGACTGAAGAGACCCAGTACTTC	CSVASSGTEETQYF
TRBJ2-7	TRBV7-9	TRBD1	-	TGTGCCAGCAGCCGGACCACAGGGGGTCGCTACGAGCAGTACTTC	CASSRTTGGRYEQYF
TRBJ2-5	TRBV5-6	TRBD1	-	TGTGCCAGCAGCTGGCCGACAGGGGAGCAAGAGACCCAGTACTTC	CASSWPTGEQETQYF
TRBJ1-5	TRBV4-3	-	once	TGCGCCAGCAGCCAAGAAGTGGGGAGGGATCAGCCCCAGCATTTT	CASSQEVGRDQPQHF
TRBJ2-1	TRBV7-3	TRBD2	-	TGTGCCAGCAACTTTTTAGCGGGAGGGCCTGTTGAGCAGTTCTTC	CASNFLAGGPVEQFF
TRBJ2-7	TRBV7-2	TRBD1	-	TGTGCCAGCAGCCACCGGGACAGGGACTACGAGCAGTACTTC	CASSHRDRDYEQYF
TRBJ2-7	TRBV29-1	TRBD1	-	TGCAGCGTTGTACAGGGGGTCAACGAGCAGTACTTC	CSVVQGVNEQYF
TRBJ2-7	TRBV5-4	TRBD2	-	TGTGCCAGCAGCCAGGGACTAGCGGGAGATCGCTCCTACGAGCAGTACTTC	CASSQGLAGDRSYEQYF
TRBJ2-7	TRBV18	TRBD1	-	TGTGCCAGCTCAGTACAGGGGGTGACCTACGAGCAGTACTTC	CASSVQGVTYEQYF
TRBJ1-4	TRBV6-1	-	-	TGTGCCAGCAGTGAACACGGGGAGGATGAAAAACTGTTTTTT	CASSEHGEDEKLFF
TRBJ2-7	TRBV6-1	-	-	TGTGCCAGCAGTGAAACGACTAGATCCTACGAGCAGTACTTC	CASSETTRSYEQYF
TRBJ2-2	TRBV30	-	-	TGTGCCTGGAGTAGGGGTGCAGATTACCGGGAGCTGTTTTTT	CAWSRGADYRELFF
TRBJ1-5	TRBV7-8	-	-	TGTGCCAGCAGCTTAGTCGTAGGGTACAATCAGCCCCAGCATTTT	CASSLVVGYNQPQHF
TRBJ2-2	TRBV29-1	-	-	TGCAGCGTCCTTTCAGCCACCGGGGAGCTGTTTTTT	CSVLSATGELFF
TRBJ2-5	TRBV21-1	-	-	TGTGCCAGCAGCAAAGGATGCGCTAGCGGGAGACAGCAAGAGACCCAGTACTTC	CASSKGCASGRQQETQYF
TRBJ2-2	TRBV9	TRBD2	-	TGTGCCAGCTCGGGGGTAGCGGGAGGAACCGGGGAGCTGTTTTTT	CASSGVAGGTGELFF
TRBJ2-3	TRBV18	-	-	TGTGCCAGCTCACCTGCGGCCCGCACAGATACGCAGTATTTT	CASSPAARTDTQYF
TRBJ2-1	TRBV5-4	TRBD2	-	TGTGCCAGCTCTCTGCCGGCGGGAGGCCAAGAGCAGTTCTTC	CASSLPAGGQEQFF
TRBJ1-2	TRBV28	-	-	TGTGCCAGCAGTGTGACCCAAAACTATGGCTACACCTTC	CASSVTQNYGYTF
TRBJ1-2	TRBV30	-	-	TGTGCCTGGACTAGGGACCGAGCTAACTATGGCTACACCTTC	CAWTRDRANYGYTF
TRBJ2-7	TRBV27	TRBD1	-	TGTGCCAGCAGCCCGTACAGGGGGCGTACATACGAGCAGTACTTC	CASSPYRGRTYEQYF
TRBJ1-5	TRBV27	-	-	TGTGCCAGCAGTTTATTGGGTCAGCCCCAGCATTTT	CASSLLGQPQHF
TRBJ1-3	TRBV5-4	-	-	TGTGCCAGCAGCTTGGGACAGATAGAAAACACCATATATTTT	CASSLGQIENTIYF
TRBJ1-4	TRBV5-1	TRBD1	-	TGCGCCAGCAGCCCGACAGGGAAGCGGGAAAAACTGTTTTTT	CASSPTGKREKLFF
TRBJ2-7	TRBV5-4	-	-	TGTGCCAGCAGCCCAGAGGGACAATGGTCCTACGAGCAGTACTTC	CASSPEGQWSYEQYF
TRBJ1-2	TRBV28	-	-	TGTGCCAGCAGTTTTTGGATCCCTCGAAGGGGCCTCGATGGCTACACCTTC	CASSFWIPRRGLDGYTF
TRBJ1-4	TRBV28	TRBD1	-	TGTGCCAGCAGTGCTTCGGGACAGGGTCTTGAAAAACTGTTTTTT	CASSASGQGLEKLFF
TRBJ2-7	TRBV25-1	-	-	TGTGCCAGCAGTGAATCCCCGGCTCGGCAGTACTTC	CASSESPARQYF
TRBJ1-2	TRBV6-6	-	-	TGTGCCAGCAGTCTCACCGGGAACTATGGCTACACCTTC	CASSLTGNYGYTF
TRBJ1-5	TRBV6-5	-	-	TGTGCCAGCCGATTAGTTAGCAATCAGCCCCAGCATTTT	CASRLVSNQPQHF
TRBJ2-7	TRBV11-2	TRBD2	-	TGTGCCAGCAGCTTAGATGGTATAGCGGGAGATTACTTC	CASSLDGIAGDYF
TRBJ1-5	TRBV28	TRBD1	-	TGTGCCAGCAGGCTGGGGGACAGGGGAAATCAGCCCCAGCATTTT	CASRLGDRGNQPQHF
TRBJ1-2	TRBV7-9	-	-	TGTGCCAGCAGCTTAGATCTGGGTAACTATGGCTACACCTTC	CASSLDLGNYGYTF
TRBJ2-7	TRBV30	-	-	TGTGCCTGGAGTGTATTGGGGTCAACCTACGAGCAGTACTTC	CAWSVLGSTYEQYF
TRBJ2-1	TRBV5-5	-	-	TGTGCCAGCAAGACGGGGTCTGCAGCCTCTTACAATGAGCAGTTCTTC	CASKTGSAASYNEQFF
TRBJ2-3	TRBV5-1	TRBD2	-	TGCGCCAGCAGTCCCTCAGCGGGGCTCACAGATACGCAGTATTTT	CASSPSAGLTDTQYF
TRBJ1-1	TRBV5-1	TRBD1	-	TGCGCCAGCAGCTTGGATGGACAGGGCACTGAAGCTTTCTTT	CASSLDGQGTEAFF
TRBJ1-5	TRBV18	-	-	TGTGCCAGCTCACCACTATTCGAGCGGGAAGATAGCAATCAGCCCCAGCATTTT	CASSPLFEREDSNQPQHF
TRBJ1-5	TRBV18	-	-	TGTGCCAGCTCACCACCTGCAGGGAACAGCAATCAGCCCCAGCATTTT	CASSPPAGNSNQPQHF
TRBJ2-2	TRBV11-1	-	once	TGTGCCAGCAGCTTATTGGCCACCACCGGGGAGCTGTTTTTT	CASSLLATTGELFF
TRBJ2-7	TRBV5-1	-	-	TGCGCCAGCAGCGCAGGACCCTTGCCCTACAACGAGCAGTACTTC	CASSAGPLPYNEQYF
TRBJ2-1	TRBV18	-	-	TGTGCCAGCTCACCACCCAGGGACGGAGAGCAGTTCTTC	CASSPPRDGEQFF